This T cell receptor (beta chain) was sequenced during a study of T cell changes during pregnancy in multiple sclerosis. TCRdb keeps only in-frame clones here, not all; method: immunoSEQ multiplex PCR. The sample carries about 100,000 clones, about 89% recorded once. The germline gives CDR1 SGDLS, CDR2 YYNGEE. This CDR3 region has 17 residues. J gave up 4 bases and V 3 bases, and 10 bases lay outside the gene matches. This sample comprised peripheral blood, obtained after pregnancy. The clonotype comes from a female donor with multiple sclerosis, enrolled in a pregnancy study. This rearrangement joins TRBV9 to TRBJ1-3, with 10 bases that match TRBD1. The CDR3 nucleotides are TGTGCCAGCAGCGCAACCGGGACAGGGGTCCTCGGAAACACCATATATTTT. Translated: CASSATGTGVLGNTIYF.